This T cell receptor (beta chain) came from a study of cytomegalovirus exposure and HLA in healthy donors. At the level of the study: The same platform as the approximately 730 first-cohort repertoires was used for the roughly 130 validation repertoires, a later analysis reported.

There are a few counts of this clone. The antigen remains undetermined. Study results and limitations: With high specificity and sensitivity, the classifier reportedly diagnosed cytomegalovirus status. Specific recognition of CMV antigens was confirmed in vitro for a few chains (all CMV-associated).

Clones were read by immunoSEQ multiplex PCR, and TCRdb kept only the in-frame ones, dropping some. Here the sample spans under 250,000 clones, around four fifths being singletons. This receptor was taken from a woman younger than 35 in good health and CMV-seronegative. The sample comprised PBMCs.

The chain's CDR3 is CAIAAADRTPLHF. As DNA, the CDR3 is TGTGCCATCGCGGCGGCCGACCGTACGCCCCTCCACTTT. V usage is TRBV2 and J usage is TRBJ1-6; D unresolved. The V gene's germline CDR1 is SNHLY and CDR2 FYNNEI. This CDR3 is 13 amino acids long. V shed 10 bases and J shed 13 bases, with 20 bases lying between them.